What follows are 32 T cell receptor beta chains derived from one specimen sequenced in a study of glioma-infiltrating T cells after dendritic cell vaccination. Repertoires were generated with immunoSEQ multiplex PCR, while TCRdb's copy carries only in-frame clones and drops some. The sample records nearly 85,000 clones, over 85% being singletons. The sample in question was blood, obtained before dendritic cell vaccination. The source of these receptors is a human donor with glioblastoma.

The chain couples TRBV6-1 to TRBJ1-1, with 11 bases fitting TRBD1. V gave up 5 bases and J gave up 10 bases; unmatched junction bases: 9. The CDR3 contains 14 residues. Germline V gene sequence: CDR1 MNHNS, CDR2 SASEGT. The CDR3 region has the DNA TGTGCCAGCAGTTTGGACAGGGGGCTATTGGGAGCTTTCTTT. Amino acids: CASSLDRGLLGAFF.

This chain links TRBV19 with TRBJ1-2; TRBD1 aligns across 7 bases. The J segment lost 1 base and the V segment lost 5 bases, leaving 1 base of the junction unmatched. This CDR3 is 13 amino acids long. The germline gives CDR1 LNHDA, CDR2 SQIVND (reference sequence). Here the CDR3 DNA reads TGTGCCAGTAGTGGGACAGTTAACTATGGCTACACCTTC. This encodes CASSGTVNYGYTF.

The chain combines TRBV19 with TRBJ1-4, with D uncertain. V was cut by 5 bases and J by 6 bases, with 10 bases left in between. The germline gives CDR1 LNHDA, CDR2 SQIVND (reference sequence). The length of the CDR3 is 13 residues. The CDR3 reads CASSPDQDEKLFF. The DNA of the CDR3 is TGTGCCAGTAGTCCAGATCAGGATGAAAAACTGTTTTTT. Full variable domain (outside the CDR3, taken from reference TRBV19 and TRBJ1-4): DGGITQSPKYLFRKEGQNVTLSCEQNLNHDAMYWYRQDPGQGLRLIYYSQIVNDFQKGDIAEGYSVSREKKESFPLTVTSAQKNPTAFYLCASSPDQDEKLFFGSGTQLSVL.

The J gene is TRBJ2-1, the V gene TRBV4-2, with D uncertain. The CDR3 is 15 residues long. Germline values: CDR1 LGHNA, CDR2 YNFKEQ. The V end was cut by 1 base, the J end by 4 bases, with 11 bases between. The DNA of the CDR3 is TGTGCCAGCAGCCAAGGGCTAGACCCTTACAATGAGCAGTTCTTC. This sequence encodes CASSQGLDPYNEQFF.

The V and J genes are TRBV27 and TRBJ2-1, with D perhaps matching TRBD2 (6 bases). This CDR3 is 14 amino acids long. Germline assignment: CDR1 MNHEY and CDR2 SMNVEV (reference sequence). The germline V and J ends were trimmed by 4 bases and 6 bases, with 13 bases remaining between them. The CDR3 loop is CASSWASAGNEQFF. In DNA, the CDR3 is TGTGCCAGCAGTTGGGCTAGCGCAGGCAATGAGCAGTTCTTC.

This clone has only a few counts. This chain joins TRBV15 and TRBJ2-5; 9 bases agree with TRBD2. The CDR3 runs to 14 residues. Germline V gene lookup returns CDR1 LNHNV and CDR2 YYDKDF (reference sequence). The J segment lost 4 bases and the V segment lost 5 bases, leaving 5 bases of the junction unmatched. CDR3 residues: CATSPGLARETQYF. CDR3 bases: TGTGCCACCAGCCCCGGACTAGCGAGAGAGACCCAGTACTTC.

The rearrangement joins TRBV6-6 to TRBJ2-2; D remains unclear. Per germline, CDR1 MNHNY and CDR2 SVGAGI (reference sequence). V lost 7 bases and J 0 bases, leaving 6 bases between the germline ends. The CDR3 runs to 13 residues. CDR3 nucleotides: TGTGCCAGCATCCCAGCGAACACCGGGGAGCTGTTTTTT. The encoded protein is CASIPANTGELFF.

Here the CDR3 reads CATSRDLNSLNTEAFF. Here the CDR3 DNA reads TGTGCCACCAGCAGAGATTTGAACAGCCTTAACACTGAAGCTTTCTTT. V and J are TRBV15 and TRBJ1-1; D not resolved. The CDR3 runs to 16 residues. Germline V lookup: CDR1 LNHNV, CDR2 YYDKDF (reference sequence). Trimming pared 0 bases from V and 2 bases from J, leaving 13 bases between.

With regard to this clone: The same CDR3 can be traced to other DNA sequences in this sample. V and J are TRBV2 and TRBJ2-7; weak D call: TRBD2 (6 bases). Trimming took 8 bases from V and 0 from J, leaving 11 bases between them. Germline CDR1 SNHLY, CDR2 FYNNEI. This CDR3 has 13 amino acids. The CDR3 DNA reads TGTGCCAGCGGTCGCGGGACCTCCTACGAGCAGTACTTC. Translation: CASGRGTSYEQYF.

The DNA of the CDR3 is TGTGCCGGGGGGGCAGCTGGGGCCAACGTCCTGACTTTC. Protein sequence: CAGGAAGANVLTF. This chain connects TRBV2 to TRBJ2-6, with a weak D call TRBD2 (7 bases). The V and J ends lost 11 bases and 2 bases respectively, with 10 bases between them. The CDR3 has 13 amino acids. Germline lookup yields CDR1 SNHLY and CDR2 FYNNEI.

This chain uses TRBV9 with TRBJ2-5, with TRBD1 matching over 10 bases. Germline trimming cut 4 bases from V and 4 bases from J; bases unmatched to any gene: 7. The CDR3 is 15 amino acids. The germline gives CDR1 SGDLS, CDR2 YYNGEE. The CDR3 DNA sequence: TGTGCCAGCAGCTCAGCGGGACAGGGGCGAGAGACCCAGTACTTC. This codes for CASSSAGQGRETQYF.

The chain couples TRBV9 to TRBJ1-3; maybe TRBD1 (6 bases). Germline CDR1 and CDR2: SGDLS and YYNGEE. The CDR3 has 15 residues. Trimming cost V 3 bases and J 4 bases, with 14 bases left between them. The CDR3 DNA is TGTGCCAGCAGCGATTCTACAGGGCGCGGAAACACCATATATTTT. The encoded protein is CASSDSTGRGNTIYF. The full variable domain, completed using reference TRBV9 and TRBJ1-3, is DSGVTQTPKHLITATGQRVTLRCSPRSGDLSVYWYQQSLDQGLQFLIQYYNGEERAKGNILERFSAQQFPDLHSELNLSSLELGDSALYFCASSDSTGRGNTIYFGEGSWLTVV.

The chain has TRBV9 and TRBJ1-1; tentatively, D is TRBD1 (5 bases). CDR3 length equals 15 residues. Germline-derived CDR1 and CDR2 are SGDLS and YYNGEE. V dropped 8 bases and J dropped 3 bases, with 20 bases sitting between them. This chain's CDR3 is CASTVGVGGDTEAFF. The CDR3 region has the DNA TGTGCCAGTACCGTAGGGGTGGGGGGGGACACTGAAGCTTTCTTT.

The J gene is TRBJ1-1, the V gene TRBV11-2; TRBD1 matches at 8 bases. J was trimmed by 6 bases and V by 5 bases; bases with no gene match: 5. CDR1 and CDR2 from the germline V gene are SGHAT and FQNNGV. There are 13 residues in the CDR3. The CDR3 DNA sequence: TGTGCCAGCAGCACAGGGGGAACAGCTGAAGCTTTCTTT. It is translated as CASSTGGTAEAFF.

V and J are TRBV20-1 and TRBJ2-7, with D possibly being TRBD2 (6 bases). Germline V gives CDR1 DFQATT, CDR2 SNEGSKA (reference sequence). The CDR3 runs 11 residues. Trimming removed 7 bases from V and 3 bases from J, with 10 bases in between. CDR3 nucleotide sequence: TGCAGTGTTAAAGCGGGCTACGAGCAGTACTTC. Amino acid sequence: CSVKAGYEQYF.

V is TRBV6-1 and J is TRBJ2-5; 9 bases line up with TRBD2. Germline V lookup: CDR1 MNHNS, CDR2 SASEGT. V shed 6 bases, J shed 2 bases, and the junction held 7 bases outside the gene matches. The CDR3 length is 15 residues. The CDR3 region has the DNA TGTGCCAGCAGGCTGACTAGCGGCGGTCAAGAGACCCAGTACTTC. Translation gives CASRLTSGGQETQYF.

The chain recombines TRBV11-2 with TRBJ1-1; 7 positions match TRBD1. This CDR3 region has 14 residues. With V trimmed by 10 bases and J by 1 base, 9 bases remained unmatched. The V gene's germline CDR1 is SGHAT and CDR2 FQNNGV. Written as DNA, the CDR3 is TGTGCCACCAGAACAGGGGAATCGAACACTGAAGCTTTCTTT. Its protein is CATRTGESNTEAFF.

The chain has TRBV19 and TRBJ1-1; the D gene is possibly TRBD1 (6 bases). Germline V gene lookup returns CDR1 LNHDA and CDR2 SQIVND (reference sequence). With 8 bases removed from V and 5 bases from J, the gap between germline ends came to 15 bases. The CDR3 sequence is 13 residues long. CDR3 amino acids: CASRRGRLTEAFF. In nucleotides, the CDR3 is TGTGCCAGTCGCAGGGGACGTCTGACTGAAGCTTTCTTT.

J is TRBJ1-1 and V is TRBV5-8; the D gene is possibly TRBD1 (6 bases). Trimming stripped 4 bases from V and 5 bases from J, with 18 bases between. This CDR3 is 15 amino acids long. The germline V gene encodes CDR1 SGHTS and CDR2 YDEGEE. Here the CDR3 DNA reads TGTGCCAGCAGCCCTCAGTTAGGGGGGGGGACTGAAGCTTTCTTT. It specifies CASSPQLGGGTEAFF. The complete variable domain, with remaining parts taken from reference TRBV5-8 and TRBJ1-1, reads EAGVTQSPTHLIKTRGQQATLRCSPISGHTSVYWYQQALGLGLQFLLWYDEGEERNRGNFPPRFSGRQFPNYSSELNVNALELEDSALYLCASSPQLGGGTEAFFGQGTRLTVV.

V and J are TRBV6-5 and TRBJ2-7; 8 bases agree with TRBD2. The CDR3 contains 14 residues. J gave up 5 bases and V 4 bases, and 7 bases lay outside the gene matches. Germline V gives CDR1 MNHEY, CDR2 SVGAGI. The CDR3 sequence is CASSFQRERDEQYF. The CDR3 nucleotides are TGTGCCAGCAGTTTCCAGCGGGAGCGAGACGAGCAGTACTTC.

CDR3 sequence reads: CASSLEVSTSGNHEQYF. The CDR3 DNA reads TGTGCCAGCAGCTTGGAGGTATCGACTAGCGGGAACCACGAGCAGTACTTC. The chain carries TRBV5-6 and TRBJ2-5, with 11 bases lining up with TRBD2. TRBJ2-7 explains the end of the DNA better; the J call may be wrong. This CDR3 has 17 amino acids. Germline V gene lookup returns CDR1 SGHDT and CDR2 YYEEEE.

This chain links TRBV5-1 with TRBJ1-2; 7 bases are a match to TRBD1. V gave up 5 bases and J gave up 6 bases; unmatched junction bases: 10. Germline assignment: CDR1 SGHRS and CDR2 YFSETQ. This CDR3 is built from 14 residues. The CDR3 DNA is TGCGCCAGCAGATCTACAGGGGATTTTGATGGCTACACCTTC. This translates into CASRSTGDFDGYTF.

For the CDR3, the DNA is TGTGCCAGCACCACAGTGGGGGGCACTGAAGCTTTCTTT. Residues: CASTTVGGTEAFF. This sequence joins TRBV6-1 and TRBJ1-1; D perhaps matches TRBD1 (5 bases). Trimming removed 7 bases at V and 4 bases at J, with 13 bases between. This CDR3 is 13 amino acids long. Germline V gives CDR1 MNHNS, CDR2 SASEGT.

The chain combines TRBV6-6 with TRBJ2-7; D unresolved. V was shortened by 5 bases and J by 4 bases, with 6 bases between the two germline ends. Germline V gene sequence: CDR1 MNHNY, CDR2 SVGAGI (reference sequence). The CDR3 loop spans 11 amino acids. The DNA of the CDR3 is TGTGCCAGCAGTACTGGTTACGAGCAGTACTTC. Translating gives CASSTGYEQYF.

The V call is TRBV6-5, the J call TRBJ2-3; 8 bases fit TRBD1. CDR1 and CDR2 from the germline V gene are MNHEY and SVGAGI. With V trimmed by 2 bases and J by 6 bases, 7 bases remained unmatched. CDR3 length: 15 amino acids. The CDR3 region has the DNA TGTGCCAGCAGTTACGGCCAGGGGGCCGGGGATACGCAGTATTTT. This encodes CASSYGQGAGDTQYF.

V gene TRBV20-1 combines with J gene TRBJ1-1; D remains ambiguous. Germline assignment: CDR1 DFQATT and CDR2 SNEGSKA (reference sequence). V shed 6 bases and J shed 13 bases, with 18 bases lying between them. The CDR3 contains 11 residues. The CDR3 spells CSAQSGPVVFF. The CDR3 nucleotides read TGCAGTGCCCAGTCAGGTCCAGTTGTTTTCTTT.

This chain links TRBV7-2 with TRBJ2-3, with D uncertain. This CDR3 is built from 15 residues. Trimming pared 5 bases from V and 1 base from J, leaving 13 bases between. Per germline, CDR1 SGHTA and CDR2 FQGNSA. CDR3 sequence reads: CASSASRVGTDTQYF. The CDR3 nucleotides are TGTGCCAGCAGCGCCAGTCGTGTCGGCACAGATACGCAGTATTTT.

The V call is TRBV13, the J call TRBJ2-1; no definite D call. The V end was cut by 3 bases, the J end by 0 bases, with 3 bases between. The CDR3 sequence is 13 residues long. Per germline, CDR1 PRHDT and CDR2 FYEKMQ (reference sequence). CDR3 region: CASSFGSYNEQFF. CDR3 bases: TGTGCCAGCAGCTTCGGCTCCTACAATGAGCAGTTCTTC. The full variable domain, with the rest looked up from reference TRBV13 and TRBJ2-1, is AAGVIQSPRHLIKEKRETATLKCYPIPRHDTVYWYQQGPGQDPQFLISFYEKMQSDKGSIPDRFSAQQFSDYHSELNMSSLELGDSALYFCASSFGSYNEQFFGPGTRLTVL.

The chain combines TRBV15 with TRBJ1-2, with TRBD1 identical over 8 bases. V was pared by 0 bases and J by 5 bases, with 5 bases of the junction left unmatched. Looked up from germline, CDR1 is LNHNV and CDR2 is YYDKDF (reference sequence). CDR3 size: 15 residues. CDR3 residues: CATSRDPWTGYGYTF. DNA of the CDR3: TGTGCCACCAGCAGAGATCCGTGGACAGGGTATGGCTACACCTTC.

As regards this clone: One end of the junction varies from germline; a read error may be responsible. This chain links TRBV7-7 with TRBJ2-2, with TRBD1 matching over 9 bases. Germline assignment: CDR1 SSHAT and CDR2 FNYEAQ (reference sequence). This CDR3 spans 15 amino acids. CDR3 nucleotide sequence: TGTGCTAGCAGGTCCGGGACAGGGATGGCCGGGGAGCTGTTTTTT. Protein product: CASRSGTGMAGELFF.

The chain recombines TRBV30 with TRBJ2-7, with 7 bases matching TRBD1. The CDR3 is 11 amino acids. V dropped 0 bases and J dropped 9; count of bases not matched to a gene: 2. Per the germline V gene, CDR1 is GTSNPN and CDR2 is SVGIG (reference sequence). The CDR3, as DNA: TGTGCCTGGAGTGTACGGGACAGGCAGTACTTC. Amino acids: CAWSVRDRQYF. Looking up the rest from reference TRBV30 and TRBJ2-7 gives the full variable domain: SQTIHQWPATLVQPVGSPLSLECTVEGTSNPNLYWYRQAAGRGLQLLFYSVGIGQISSEVPQNLSASRPQDRQFILSSKKLLLSDSGFYLCAWSVRDRQYFGPGTRLTVT.

The gene calls are TRBV21-1 and TRBJ2-2; the table's D call, TRBD2, has no DNA check behind it. TRBV21-1 is noted as a pseudogene. This CDR3 has 14 amino acids. CDR3 sequence: CASSTGLNTGELFF. CDR3 sequence (DNA): TGTGCCAGCAGCACAGGACTGAACACCGGGGAGCTGTTTTTT.